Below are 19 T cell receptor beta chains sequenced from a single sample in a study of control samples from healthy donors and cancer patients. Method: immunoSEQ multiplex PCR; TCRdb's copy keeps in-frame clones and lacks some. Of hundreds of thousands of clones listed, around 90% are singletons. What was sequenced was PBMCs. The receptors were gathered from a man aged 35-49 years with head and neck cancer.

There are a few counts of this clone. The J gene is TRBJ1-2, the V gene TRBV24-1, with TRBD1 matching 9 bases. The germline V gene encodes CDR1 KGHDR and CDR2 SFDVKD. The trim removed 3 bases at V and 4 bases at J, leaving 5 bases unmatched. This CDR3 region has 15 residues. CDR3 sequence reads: CATSDPGQGVYGYTF. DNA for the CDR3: TGTGCCACCAGTGATCCGGGACAGGGCGTCTATGGCTACACCTTC.

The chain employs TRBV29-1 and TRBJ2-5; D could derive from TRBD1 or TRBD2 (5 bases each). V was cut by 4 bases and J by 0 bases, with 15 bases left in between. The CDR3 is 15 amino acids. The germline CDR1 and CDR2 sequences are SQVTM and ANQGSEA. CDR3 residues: CSVVRGFGYQETQYF. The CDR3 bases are TGCAGCGTTGTGAGGGGATTTGGGTACCAAGAGACCCAGTACTTC.

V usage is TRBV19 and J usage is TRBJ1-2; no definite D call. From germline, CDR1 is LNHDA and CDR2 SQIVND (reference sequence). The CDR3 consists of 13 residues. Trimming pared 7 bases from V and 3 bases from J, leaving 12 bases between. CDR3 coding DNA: TGTGCCAGTACCGTAAGGGCGGACTATGGCTACACCTTC. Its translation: CASTVRADYGYTF.

Here the CDR3 reads CASTQSGTYEQYF. The CDR3 bases are TGTGCCAGCACCCAATCCGGGACCTACGAGCAGTACTTC. V gene TRBV27 combines with J gene TRBJ2-7; possibly TRBD2 for D (5 bases). The CDR3 totals 13 residues. V lost 7 bases and J 2 bases, leaving 12 bases between the germline ends. CDR1 and CDR2 (germline): MNHEY, SMNVEV (reference sequence).

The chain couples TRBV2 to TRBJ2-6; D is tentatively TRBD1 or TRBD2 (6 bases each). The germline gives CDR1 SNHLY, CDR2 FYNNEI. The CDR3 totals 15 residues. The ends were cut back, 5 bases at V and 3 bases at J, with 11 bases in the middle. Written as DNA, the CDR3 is TGTGCCAGCAGTTGGAGGGGGATTGGGGCCAACGTCCTGACTTTC. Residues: CASSWRGIGANVLTF.

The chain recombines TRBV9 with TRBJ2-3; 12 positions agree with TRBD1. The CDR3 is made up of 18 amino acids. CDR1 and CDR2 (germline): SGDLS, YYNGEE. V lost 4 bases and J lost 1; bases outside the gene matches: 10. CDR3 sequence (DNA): TGTGCCAGCAGCAACCCCGGGACAGGGGGCGCCGGCACAGATACGCAGTATTTT. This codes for CASSNPGTGGAGTDTQYF.

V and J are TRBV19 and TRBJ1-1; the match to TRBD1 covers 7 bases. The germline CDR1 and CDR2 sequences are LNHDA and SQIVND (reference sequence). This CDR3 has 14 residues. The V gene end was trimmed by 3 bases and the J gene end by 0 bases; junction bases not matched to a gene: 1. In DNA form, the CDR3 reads TGTGCCAGTAGTATGGGACAGATGAACACTGAAGCTTTCTTT. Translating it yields CASSMGQMNTEAFF.

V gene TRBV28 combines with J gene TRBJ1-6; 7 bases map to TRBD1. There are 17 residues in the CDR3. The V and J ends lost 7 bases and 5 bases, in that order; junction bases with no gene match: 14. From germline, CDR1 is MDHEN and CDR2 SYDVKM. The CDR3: CASKVPTGVEDNSPLHF. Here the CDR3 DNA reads TGTGCCAGCAAAGTCCCAACAGGGGTTGAAGATAATTCACCCCTCCACTTT.

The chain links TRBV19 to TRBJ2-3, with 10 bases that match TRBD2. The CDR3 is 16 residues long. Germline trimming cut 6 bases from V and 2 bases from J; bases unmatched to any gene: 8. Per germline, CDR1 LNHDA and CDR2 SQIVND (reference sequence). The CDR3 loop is CASRLLAGTATDTQYF. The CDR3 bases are TGTGCCAGTAGGCTACTAGCGGGGACTGCCACAGATACGCAGTATTTT.

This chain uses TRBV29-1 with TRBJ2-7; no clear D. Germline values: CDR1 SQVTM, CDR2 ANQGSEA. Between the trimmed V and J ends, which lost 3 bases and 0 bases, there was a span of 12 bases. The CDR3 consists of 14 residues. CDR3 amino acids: CSVDRPRSSYEQYF. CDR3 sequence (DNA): TGCAGCGTTGATCGTCCAAGAAGCTCCTACGAGCAGTACTTC.

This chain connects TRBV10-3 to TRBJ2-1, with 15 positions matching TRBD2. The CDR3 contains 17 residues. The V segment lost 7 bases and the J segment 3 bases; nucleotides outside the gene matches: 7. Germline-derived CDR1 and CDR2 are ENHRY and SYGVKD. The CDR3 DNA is TGTGCCATCACTGACCCGGGACTAGCGGGAGGCTACAATGAGCAGTTCTTC. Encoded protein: CAITDPGLAGGYNEQFF.

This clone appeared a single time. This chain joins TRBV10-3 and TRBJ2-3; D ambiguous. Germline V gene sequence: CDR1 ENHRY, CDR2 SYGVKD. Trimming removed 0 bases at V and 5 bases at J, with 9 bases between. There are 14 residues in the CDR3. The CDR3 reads CAISESSARDTQYF. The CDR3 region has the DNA TGTGCCATCAGTGAGTCGTCCGCTAGAGATACGCAGTATTTT.

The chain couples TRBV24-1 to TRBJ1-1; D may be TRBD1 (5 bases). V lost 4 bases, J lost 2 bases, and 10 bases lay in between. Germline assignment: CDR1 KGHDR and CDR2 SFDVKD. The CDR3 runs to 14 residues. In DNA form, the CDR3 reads TGTGCCACCAGTGAGGGAAGGACAAACACTGAAGCTTTCTTT. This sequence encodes CATSEGRTNTEAFF.

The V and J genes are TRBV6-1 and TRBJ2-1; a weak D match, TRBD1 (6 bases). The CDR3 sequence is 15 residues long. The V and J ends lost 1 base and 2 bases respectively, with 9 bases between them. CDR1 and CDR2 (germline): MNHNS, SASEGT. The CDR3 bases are TGTGCCAGCAGTGAAGGGCAGGGGACCTACAATGAGCAGTTCTTC. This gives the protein CASSEGQGTYNEQFF.

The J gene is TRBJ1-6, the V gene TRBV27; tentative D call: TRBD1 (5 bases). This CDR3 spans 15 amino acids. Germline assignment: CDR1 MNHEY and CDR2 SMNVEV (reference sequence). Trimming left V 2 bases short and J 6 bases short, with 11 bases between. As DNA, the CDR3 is TGTGCCAGCAGTTTAGGGGGTTGGGGTAATTCACCCCTCCACTTT. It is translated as CASSLGGWGNSPLHF.

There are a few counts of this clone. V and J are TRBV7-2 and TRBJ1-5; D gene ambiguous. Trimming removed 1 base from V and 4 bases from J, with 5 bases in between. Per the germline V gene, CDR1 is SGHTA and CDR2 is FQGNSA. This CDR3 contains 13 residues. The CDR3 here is CASSLDRNQPQHF. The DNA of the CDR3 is TGTGCCAGCAGCTTAGACAGAAATCAGCCCCAGCATTTT.

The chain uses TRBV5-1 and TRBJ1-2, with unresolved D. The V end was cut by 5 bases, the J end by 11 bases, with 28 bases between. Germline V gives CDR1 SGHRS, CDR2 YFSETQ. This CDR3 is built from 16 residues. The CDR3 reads CASRIQVAGGSEGYTF. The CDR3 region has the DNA TGCGCCAGCAGGATCCAGGTGGCAGGAGGCAGTGAAGGATACACCTTC.

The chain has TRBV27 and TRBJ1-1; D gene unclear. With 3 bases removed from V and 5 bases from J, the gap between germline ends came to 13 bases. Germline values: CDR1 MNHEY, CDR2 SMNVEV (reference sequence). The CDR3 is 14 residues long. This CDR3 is CASSFGGFGTEAFF. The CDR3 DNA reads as TGTGCCAGCAGTTTTGGTGGGTTCGGGACTGAAGCTTTCTTT.

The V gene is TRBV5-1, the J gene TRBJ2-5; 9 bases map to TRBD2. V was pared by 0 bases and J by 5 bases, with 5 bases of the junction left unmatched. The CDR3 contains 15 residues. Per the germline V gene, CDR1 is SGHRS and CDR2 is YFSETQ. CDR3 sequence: CASSLAGGGAETQYF. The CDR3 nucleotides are TGCGCCAGCAGCTTGGCGGGCGGGGGGGCCGAGACCCAGTACTTC.